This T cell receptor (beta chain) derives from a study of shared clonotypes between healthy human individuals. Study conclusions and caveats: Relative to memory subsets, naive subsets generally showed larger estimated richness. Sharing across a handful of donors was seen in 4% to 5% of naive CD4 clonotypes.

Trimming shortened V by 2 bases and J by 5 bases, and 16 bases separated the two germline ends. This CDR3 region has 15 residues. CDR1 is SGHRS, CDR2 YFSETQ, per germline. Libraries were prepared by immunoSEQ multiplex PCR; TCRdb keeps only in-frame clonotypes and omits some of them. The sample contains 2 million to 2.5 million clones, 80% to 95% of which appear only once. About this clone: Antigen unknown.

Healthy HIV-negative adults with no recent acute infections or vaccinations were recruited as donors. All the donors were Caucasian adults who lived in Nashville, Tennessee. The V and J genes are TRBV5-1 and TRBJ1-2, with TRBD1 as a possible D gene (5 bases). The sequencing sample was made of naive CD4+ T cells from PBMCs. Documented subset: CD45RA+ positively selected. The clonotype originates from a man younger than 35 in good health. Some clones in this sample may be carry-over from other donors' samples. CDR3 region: CASSFTRDPAYGYTF. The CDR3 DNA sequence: TGCGCCAGCAGCTTCACCAGGGATCCAGCATATGGCTACACCTTC.